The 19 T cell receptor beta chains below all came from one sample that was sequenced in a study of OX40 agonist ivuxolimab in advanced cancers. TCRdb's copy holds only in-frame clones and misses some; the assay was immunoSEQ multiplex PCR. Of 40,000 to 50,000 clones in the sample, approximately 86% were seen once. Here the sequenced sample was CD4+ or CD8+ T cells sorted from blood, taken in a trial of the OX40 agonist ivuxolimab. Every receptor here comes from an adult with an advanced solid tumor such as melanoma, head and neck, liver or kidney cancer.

The CDR3 loop reads CASSLVLGIQPQHF. CDR3 sequence (DNA): TGTGCCAGCAGCTTAGTTCTAGGGATACAGCCCCAGCATTTT. The chain joins TRBV7-9 to TRBJ1-5; the D is unclear. In germline, CDR1 is SEHNR, CDR2 FQNEAQ (reference sequence). V was clipped by 1 base and J by 7 bases, with 11 bases between them. CDR3 size: 14 residues.

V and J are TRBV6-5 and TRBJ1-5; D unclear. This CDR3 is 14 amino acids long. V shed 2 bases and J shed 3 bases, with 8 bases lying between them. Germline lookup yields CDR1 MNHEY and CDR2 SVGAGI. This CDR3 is CASSYDRINQPQHF. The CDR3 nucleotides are TGTGCCAGCAGTTACGATCGGATCAATCAGCCCCAGCATTTT.

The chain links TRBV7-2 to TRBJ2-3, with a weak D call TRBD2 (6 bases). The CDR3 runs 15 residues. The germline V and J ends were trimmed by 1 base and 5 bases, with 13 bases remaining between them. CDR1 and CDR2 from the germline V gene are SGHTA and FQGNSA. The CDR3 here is CASSLEGGWGDTQYF. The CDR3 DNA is TGTGCCAGCAGCTTAGAAGGAGGGTGGGGAGATACGCAGTATTTT.

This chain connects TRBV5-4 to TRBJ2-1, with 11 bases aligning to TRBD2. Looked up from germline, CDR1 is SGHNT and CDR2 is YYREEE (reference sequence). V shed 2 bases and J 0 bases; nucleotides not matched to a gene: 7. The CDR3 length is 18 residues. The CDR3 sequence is CASSLIGTSGSSYNEQFF. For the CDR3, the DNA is TGTGCCAGCAGCTTAATTGGGACTAGCGGAAGCTCCTACAATGAGCAGTTCTTC.

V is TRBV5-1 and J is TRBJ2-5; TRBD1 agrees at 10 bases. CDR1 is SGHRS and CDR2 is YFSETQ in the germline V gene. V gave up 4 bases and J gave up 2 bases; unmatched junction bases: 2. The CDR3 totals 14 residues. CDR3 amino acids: CASSQGQGQETQYF. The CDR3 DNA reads TGCGCCAGCAGCCAGGGACAGGGGCAAGAGACCCAGTACTTC.

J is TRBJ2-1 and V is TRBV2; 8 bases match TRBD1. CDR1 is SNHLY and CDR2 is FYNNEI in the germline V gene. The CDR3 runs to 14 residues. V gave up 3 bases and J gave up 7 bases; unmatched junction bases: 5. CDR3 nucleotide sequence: TGTGCCAGCAGTGATCCAGGGGGCGGTAATGAGCAGTTCTTC. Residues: CASSDPGGGNEQFF.

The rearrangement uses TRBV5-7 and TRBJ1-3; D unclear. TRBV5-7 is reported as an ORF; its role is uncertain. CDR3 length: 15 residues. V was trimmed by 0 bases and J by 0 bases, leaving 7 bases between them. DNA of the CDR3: TGTGCCAGCAGCTTGGGTCGGACCTCTGGAAACACCATATATTTT. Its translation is CASSLGRTSGNTIYF.

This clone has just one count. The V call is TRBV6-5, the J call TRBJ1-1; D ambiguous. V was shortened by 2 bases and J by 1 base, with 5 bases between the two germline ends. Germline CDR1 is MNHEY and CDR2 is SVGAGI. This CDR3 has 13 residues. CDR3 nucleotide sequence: TGTGCCAGCAGTTACGCGGAGAACACTGAAGCTTTCTTT. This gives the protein CASSYAENTEAFF.

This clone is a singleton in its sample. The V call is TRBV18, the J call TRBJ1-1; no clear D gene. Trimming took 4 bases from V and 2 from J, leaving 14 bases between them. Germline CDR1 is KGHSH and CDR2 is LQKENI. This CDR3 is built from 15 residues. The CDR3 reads CASSLGKGPNTEAFF. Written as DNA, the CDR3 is TGTGCCAGCTCACTAGGAAAAGGGCCAAACACTGAAGCTTTCTTT.

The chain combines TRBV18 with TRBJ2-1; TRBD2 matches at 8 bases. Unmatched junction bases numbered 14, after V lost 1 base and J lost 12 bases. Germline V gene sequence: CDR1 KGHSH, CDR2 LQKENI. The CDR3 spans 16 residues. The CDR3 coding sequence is TGTGCCAGCTCACCACAAAGCGGGAGCGTCCTACAACCGCAGTTCTTC. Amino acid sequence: CASSPQSGSVLQPQFF. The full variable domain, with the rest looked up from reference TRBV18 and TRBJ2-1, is NAGVMQNPRHLVRRRGQEARLRCSPMKGHSHVYWYRQLPEEGLKFMVYLQKENIIDESGMPKERFSAEFPKEGPSILRIQQVVRGDSAAYFCASSPQSGSVLQPQFFGPGTRLTVL.

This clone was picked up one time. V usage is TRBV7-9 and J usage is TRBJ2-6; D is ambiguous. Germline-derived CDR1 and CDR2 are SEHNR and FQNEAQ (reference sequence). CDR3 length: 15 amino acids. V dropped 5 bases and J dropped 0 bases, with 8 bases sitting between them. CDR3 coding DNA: TGTGCCAGCAGCCTCGCTTTCTCTGGGGCCAACGTCCTGACTTTC. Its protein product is CASSLAFSGANVLTF.

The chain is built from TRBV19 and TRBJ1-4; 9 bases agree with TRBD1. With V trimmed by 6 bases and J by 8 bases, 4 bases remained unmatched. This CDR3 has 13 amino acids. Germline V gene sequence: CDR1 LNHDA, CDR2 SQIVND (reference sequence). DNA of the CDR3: TGTGCCAGTAGGACAGGGGGTTGGGAAAAACTGTTTTTT. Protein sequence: CASRTGGWEKLFF.

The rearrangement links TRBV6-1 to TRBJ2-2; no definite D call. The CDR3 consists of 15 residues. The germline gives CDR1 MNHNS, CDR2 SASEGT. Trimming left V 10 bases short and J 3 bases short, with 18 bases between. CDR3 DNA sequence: TGTGCCACCCCGAAATCAGTCCAGTACACCGGGGAGCTGTTTTTT. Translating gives CATPKSVQYTGELFF.

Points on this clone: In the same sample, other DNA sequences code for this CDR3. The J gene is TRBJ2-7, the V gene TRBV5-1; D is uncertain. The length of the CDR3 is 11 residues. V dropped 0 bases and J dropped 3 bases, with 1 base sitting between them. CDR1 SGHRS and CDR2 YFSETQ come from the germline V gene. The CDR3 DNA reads TGCGCCAGCAGCTTGGACTACGAGCAGTACTTC. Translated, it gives CASSLDYEQYF.

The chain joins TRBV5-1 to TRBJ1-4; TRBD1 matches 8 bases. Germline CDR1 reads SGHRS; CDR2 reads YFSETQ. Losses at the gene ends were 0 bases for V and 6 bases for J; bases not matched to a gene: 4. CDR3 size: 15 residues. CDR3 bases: TGCGCCAGCAGCTTGGCCGGGACAGGTTATGAAAAACTGTTTTTT. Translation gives CASSLAGTGYEKLFF.

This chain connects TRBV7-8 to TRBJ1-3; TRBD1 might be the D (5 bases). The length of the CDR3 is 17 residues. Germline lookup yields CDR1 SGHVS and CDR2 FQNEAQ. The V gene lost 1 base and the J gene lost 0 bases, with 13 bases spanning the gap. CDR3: CASSLVLGVGSGNTIYF. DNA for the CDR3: TGTGCCAGCAGCTTAGTTTTGGGGGTTGGCTCTGGAAACACCATATATTTT.

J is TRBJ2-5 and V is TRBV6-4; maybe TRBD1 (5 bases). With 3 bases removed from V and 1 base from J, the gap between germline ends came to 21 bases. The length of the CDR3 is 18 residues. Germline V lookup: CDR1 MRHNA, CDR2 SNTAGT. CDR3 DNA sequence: TGTGCCAGCAGTGAACATCCCCGCCAGGGAAGAGTCCAAGAGACCCAGTACTTC. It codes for CASSEHPRQGRVQETQYF.

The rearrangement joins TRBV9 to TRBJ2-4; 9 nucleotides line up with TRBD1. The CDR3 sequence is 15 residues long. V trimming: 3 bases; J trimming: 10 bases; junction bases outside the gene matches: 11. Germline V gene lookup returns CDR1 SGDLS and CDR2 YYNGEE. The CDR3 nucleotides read TGTGCCAGCAGCGCCGGGACAGGGCGCTCCTTTATTCAGTACTTC. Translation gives CASSAGTGRSFIQYF. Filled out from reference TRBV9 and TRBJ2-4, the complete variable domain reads DSGVTQTPKHLITATGQRVTLRCSPRSGDLSVYWYQQSLDQGLQFLIQYYNGEERAKGNILERFSAQQFPDLHSELNLSSLELGDSALYFCASSAGTGRSFIQYFGAGTRLSVL.

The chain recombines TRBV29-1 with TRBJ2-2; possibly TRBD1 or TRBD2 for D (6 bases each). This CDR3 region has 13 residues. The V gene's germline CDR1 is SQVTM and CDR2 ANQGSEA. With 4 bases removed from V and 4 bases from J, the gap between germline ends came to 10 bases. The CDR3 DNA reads TGCAGCGTTGCGGAGGGGGTCACCGGGGAGCTGTTTTTT. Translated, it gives CSVAEGVTGELFF.